This T cell receptor (beta chain) derives from a study of blood T cell repertoires in COVID-19. Study overall: The origin of the acute and convalescent COVID-19 samples was the United States, Italy and Spain.

Germline V gene data show CDR1 as MRHNA and CDR2 as SNTAGT. CDR3 length: 13 amino acids. V lost 2 bases and J 6 bases, leaving 9 bases between the germline ends. The protocol was immunoSEQ multiplex PCR, while the TCRdb copy is restricted to in-frame clones and leaves out a portion. The sample comprises some 260,000 clones, more than 60% of which are singletons, and about 4% rests with the top ten. Turning to this clone: The same CDR3 also results from other DNA sequences found in this sample.

The clonotype originates from a woman aged 40 to 50 with active or convalescent COVID-19. The chain joins TRBV6-4 to TRBJ2-3; D uncertain. Material: peripheral blood. CDR3 sequence: CASSDGAEDTQYF. DNA of the CDR3: TGTGCCAGCAGTGACGGAGCAGAGGATACGCAGTATTTT.